A selection of T cell receptor beta chains follows, all from one sample in a study of blood T cell repertoires in COVID-19. The repertoire was sequenced with immunoSEQ multiplex PCR; TCRdb's copy has only in-frame clones and lacks some. The data hold around 420,000 clones, with roughly 87% observed a single time. The material sequenced was PBMCs or T cells enriched from blood (not recorded which). These receptors were obtained from a woman aged 35 to 49 with acute COVID-19. Both conserved end residues are part of each CDR3. Fields, in order: D gene, V gene, J gene, clone size, CDR3 protein, CDR3 DNA. D genes are given only for firm matches. Clone size appears in some rows only: once, few, many, or a class for an expanded clone.

d_call: TRBD1
v_call: TRBV27
j_call: TRBJ1-1
clone_size: NA
cdr3_aa: CASSGHRGGTEAFF
cdr3_nt: TGTGCCAGCAGTGGCCACAGGGGTGGGACTGAAGCTTTCTTT

d_call: TRBD1
v_call: TRBV2
j_call: TRBJ2-3
clone_size: NA
cdr3_aa: CASNYRGGTDTQYF
cdr3_nt: TGTGCCAGCAATTACAGGGGGGGCACAGATACGCAGTATTTT

d_call: NA
v_call: TRBV2
j_call: TRBJ1-1
clone_size: few
cdr3_aa: CALSGGPNTEAFF
cdr3_nt: TGTGCCCTAAGCGGGGGGCCGAACACTGAAGCTTTCTTT

d_call: NA
v_call: TRBV6-5
j_call: TRBJ1-3
clone_size: NA
cdr3_aa: CASSKTGTGNTIYF
cdr3_nt: TGTGCCAGCAGTAAAACAGGGACTGGAAACACCATATATTTT

d_call: NA
v_call: TRBV10-3
j_call: TRBJ1-1
clone_size: NA
cdr3_aa: CAISDPGRVNTEAFF
cdr3_nt: TGTGCCATCAGTGATCCCGGTCGGGTTAACACTGAAGCTTTCTTT

d_call: TRBD1
v_call: TRBV10-1
j_call: TRBJ2-7
clone_size: NA
cdr3_aa: CASSRQGLDEQYF
cdr3_nt: TGCGCCAGCAGCAGACAGGGTTTGGACGAGCAGTACTTC

d_call: TRBD2
v_call: TRBV29-1
j_call: TRBJ2-3
clone_size: NA
cdr3_aa: CSAQGLAGGTDTQYF
cdr3_nt: TGCAGCGCACAGGGACTAGCGGGGGGCACAGATACGCAGTATTTT

d_call: NA
v_call: TRBV2
j_call: TRBJ1-4
clone_size: NA
cdr3_aa: CASSEQGSRSNEKLFF
cdr3_nt: TGTGCCAGCAGTGAACAGGGTAGTAGGTCTAATGAAAAACTGTTTTTT

d_call: TRBD1
v_call: TRBV15
j_call: TRBJ2-1
clone_size: NA
cdr3_aa: CATSRLGTGYRDEQFF
cdr3_nt: TGTGCCACCAGCAGACTAGGGACAGGCTATAGGGATGAGCAGTTCTTC

d_call: TRBD2
v_call: TRBV6-1
j_call: TRBJ2-3
clone_size: NA
cdr3_aa: CASSVTGTSGGGSTDTQYF
cdr3_nt: TGTGCCAGCAGTGTTACCGGGACTAGCGGGGGCGGTAGCACAGATACGCAGTATTTT

d_call: NA
v_call: TRBV21-1
j_call: TRBJ1-4
clone_size: NA
cdr3_aa: CASSKVYLGGSNEKLFF
cdr3_nt: TGTGCCAGCAGCAAAGTTTATCTTGGGGGGTCTAATGAAAAACTGTTTTTT

d_call: NA
v_call: TRBV5-1
j_call: TRBJ1-3
clone_size: NA
cdr3_aa: CASSTGTSPRSGNTIYF
cdr3_nt: TGCGCCAGCAGCACGGGGACTTCTCCGCGGTCTGGAAACACCATATATTTT

d_call: TRBD1
v_call: TRBV9
j_call: TRBJ1-3
clone_size: NA
cdr3_aa: CASSVGQGALGNTIYF
cdr3_nt: TGTGCCAGCAGCGTGGGACAGGGGGCTTTGGGAAACACCATATATTTT

d_call: NA
v_call: TRBV25-1
j_call: TRBJ1-6
clone_size: NA
cdr3_aa: CASSVVGGSSPLHF
cdr3_nt: TGTGCCAGCAGCGTCGTCGGAGGGAGTTCACCCCTCCACTTT

d_call: NA
v_call: TRBV4-1
j_call: TRBJ1-5
clone_size: NA
cdr3_aa: CASSPDSRVRQPQHF
cdr3_nt: TGCGCCAGCAGCCCCGATTCACGCGTGCGGCAGCCCCAGCATTTT

d_call: TRBD2
v_call: TRBV3-1/TRBV3-2
j_call: TRBJ2-5
clone_size: once
cdr3_aa: CASSQEAGGQETQYF
cdr3_nt: TGTGCCAGCAGCCAAGAAGCGGGGGGCCAAGAGACCCAGTACTTC

d_call: TRBD1
v_call: TRBV19
j_call: TRBJ1-6
clone_size: NA
cdr3_aa: CASSIEGQHNSPLHF
cdr3_nt: TGTGCCAGTAGTATCGAGGGACAGCATAATTCACCCCTCCACTTT

d_call: NA
v_call: TRBV3-1/TRBV3-2
j_call: TRBJ1-5
clone_size: NA
cdr3_aa: CASSPLRQNSNQPQHF
cdr3_nt: TGTGCCAGCAGCCCCCTTCGTCAGAATAGCAATCAGCCCCAGCATTTT

d_call: NA
v_call: TRBV12-3/TRBV12-4
j_call: TRBJ2-7
clone_size: NA
cdr3_aa: CASSFFSSEQYF
cdr3_nt: TGTGCCAGCAGTTTCTTCTCGTCCGAGCAGTACTTC

d_call: TRBD1
v_call: TRBV4-1
j_call: TRBJ1-1
clone_size: NA
cdr3_aa: CASSADRDTEAFF
cdr3_nt: TGCGCCAGCAGCGCGGACAGGGACACTGAAGCTTTCTTT